One sample yielded the 8 T cell receptor beta chains listed below, sequenced in a study of blood T cells in healthy people across ages. A second PCR of 7 to 11 cycles used a sample-barcoded 5' primer and a J-beta primer mix. TCRdb independently ran MiXCR on the 5' RACE reads; one entry per CDR3 protein. The table includes roughly 2 million distinct CDR3 sequences, roughly 52% detected once. Input material: blood. These receptors all come from a woman in her thirties or forties in good health.

V is TRBV12-3 or TRBV12-4 and J is TRBJ2-3, with TRBD2 matching over 11 bases. V lost 6 bases, J lost 3 bases, and 14 bases stayed unmatched. The CDR3 runs 18 residues. The CDR3 nucleotides are TGTGCCAGCAGCGGAATAGCGGGGGGGATCGGCAGGACAGATACGCAGTATTTT. This translates into CASSGIAGGIGRTDTQYF.

This clonotype was seen more than once but under ten times. The chain links TRBV7-2 to TRBJ1-2, with D unresolved. The CDR3 length is 16 residues. Trimming stripped 0 bases from V and 3 bases from J, with 14 bases between. Germline V gives CDR1 SGHTA, CDR2 FQGNSA. The CDR3 here is CASSLAGGVSDYGYTF. The CDR3 nucleotides are TGTGCCAGCAGCTTAGCGGGCGGAGTATCTGACTATGGCTACACCTTC.

The chain uses TRBV7-9 and TRBJ2-7, with D possibly called TRBD1 or TRBD2 (6 bases each). With 5 bases removed from V and 0 bases from J, the gap between germline ends came to 17 bases. Germline-derived CDR1 and CDR2 are SEHNR and FQNEAQ (reference sequence). The CDR3 has 16 amino acids. The CDR3 bases are TGTGCCAGCAGCGCCGATGGGGGGCAAAACTCCTACGAGCAGTACTTC. Protein sequence: CASSADGGQNSYEQYF.

Concerning this clonotype: A junction boundary mismatches the germline segment, possibly from a read error. The genes are TRBV7-8 and TRBJ2-1; TRBD2 is a possible D gene (5 bases). This CDR3 is built from 12 residues. Germline CDR1 reads SGHVS; CDR2 reads FQNEAQ. The CDR3 DNA is TGTGCCAGCGAGCATAGGGAGAATGGGCAGTTCTTC. Protein product: CASEHRENGQFF.

This clonotype was seen only a few times. The chain couples TRBV7-9 to TRBJ2-4; a weak D match, TRBD1 (5 bases). Germline values: CDR1 SEHNR, CDR2 FQNEAQ (reference sequence). There are 17 residues in the CDR3. V gave up 1 base and J gave up 3 bases, with 16 bases separating them. The CDR3 nucleotides read TGTGCCAGCAGCTTAGTGGGTCAGGGAATGAACAAAAACATTCAGTACTTC. Translated, it gives CASSLVGQGMNKNIQYF.

A few counts support this clonotype. The J gene is TRBJ2-1, the V gene TRBV5-1; D may be TRBD1 (6 bases). Trimming stripped 0 bases from V and 4 bases from J, with 11 bases between. This CDR3 comprises 15 residues. The V gene's germline CDR1 is SGHRS and CDR2 YFSETQ. CDR3 residues: CASSLAGTLYNEQFF. The CDR3 nucleotides are TGCGCCAGCAGCTTGGCCGGGACATTGTACAATGAGCAGTTCTTC.

The chain carries TRBV6-5 and TRBJ1-1, with D possibly matching TRBD1 (6 bases). Germline-derived CDR1 and CDR2 are MNHEY and SVGAGI. V was shortened by 6 bases and J by 11 bases, with 16 bases between the two germline ends. The CDR3 sequence is 12 residues long. In nucleotides, the CDR3 is TGTGCCAGCAGCCCTGGGGGGGCCCAGGCTTTCTTT. This codes for CASSPGGAQAFF.

The chain is built from TRBV4-3 and TRBJ2-7; D remains ambiguous. The CDR3 runs to 14 residues. Germline V lookup: CDR1 LGHNA, CDR2 YSLEER. Trimming shortened V by 1 base and J by 7 bases, and 14 bases separated the two germline ends. The CDR3 bases are TGCGCCAGCAGCCAAGTTAACCCCTACAATGAGCAGTACTTC. Protein: CASSQVNPYNEQYF.